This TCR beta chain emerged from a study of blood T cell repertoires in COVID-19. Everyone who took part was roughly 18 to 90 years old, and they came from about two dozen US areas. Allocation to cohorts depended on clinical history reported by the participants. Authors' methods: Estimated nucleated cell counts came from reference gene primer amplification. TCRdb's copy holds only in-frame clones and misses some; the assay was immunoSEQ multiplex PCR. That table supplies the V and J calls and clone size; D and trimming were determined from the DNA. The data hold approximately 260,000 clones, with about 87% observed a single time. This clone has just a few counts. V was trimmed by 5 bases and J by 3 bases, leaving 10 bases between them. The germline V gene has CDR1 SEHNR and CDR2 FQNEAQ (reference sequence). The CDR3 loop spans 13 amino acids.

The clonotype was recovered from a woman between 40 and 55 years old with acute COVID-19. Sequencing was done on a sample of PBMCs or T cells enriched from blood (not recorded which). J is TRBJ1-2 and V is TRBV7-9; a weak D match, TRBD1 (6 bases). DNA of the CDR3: TGTGCCAGCAGCCAAGGACAGCACTATGGCTACACCTTC. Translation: CASSQGQHYGYTF.